The present entry profiles one T cell receptor (beta chain) with its context. Its antigen is undetermined. This record comes from a study of shared clonotypes between healthy human individuals. Trimming cost V 2 bases and J 3 bases, with 13 bases left between them. CDR1 and CDR2 (germline): KGHSH, LQKENI. CDR3 length equals 15 residues. Genomic DNA (from each subset) was split evenly across several immunoSEQ plates. Clones were sequenced by immunoSEQ multiplex PCR, and TCRdb holds only the in-frame ones, with some missing. The sample holds a few million clones; under 95% are singletons and the top ten take 0.37%. Whole-study results and caveats: In general, naive subsets displayed greater estimated richness than memory subsets did. Relative to their counterparts shared across all four donors, non-shared clonotypes exhibited diminished generation probabilities.

This sequence originates from a young man in good health. Some clones in this sample may be carry-over from other donors' samples. The rearrangement joins TRBV18 to TRBJ1-1, with no clear D. Sequences were obtained from naive CD4+ T cells from PBMCs. The subset is: CD45RA+ positively selected. The CDR3 protein is CASSPSYMEYTEAFF. CDR3 coding DNA: TGTGCCAGCTCACCAAGTTATATGGAGTACACTGAAGCTTTCTTT. Using reference TRBV18 and TRBJ1-1 for the parts outside the CDR3, the full variable domain is NAGVMQNPRHLVRRRGQEARLRCSPMKGHSHVYWYRQLPEEGLKFMVYLQKENIIDESGMPKERFSAEFPKEGPSILRIQQVVRGDSAAYFCASSPSYMEYTEAFFGQGTRLTVV.